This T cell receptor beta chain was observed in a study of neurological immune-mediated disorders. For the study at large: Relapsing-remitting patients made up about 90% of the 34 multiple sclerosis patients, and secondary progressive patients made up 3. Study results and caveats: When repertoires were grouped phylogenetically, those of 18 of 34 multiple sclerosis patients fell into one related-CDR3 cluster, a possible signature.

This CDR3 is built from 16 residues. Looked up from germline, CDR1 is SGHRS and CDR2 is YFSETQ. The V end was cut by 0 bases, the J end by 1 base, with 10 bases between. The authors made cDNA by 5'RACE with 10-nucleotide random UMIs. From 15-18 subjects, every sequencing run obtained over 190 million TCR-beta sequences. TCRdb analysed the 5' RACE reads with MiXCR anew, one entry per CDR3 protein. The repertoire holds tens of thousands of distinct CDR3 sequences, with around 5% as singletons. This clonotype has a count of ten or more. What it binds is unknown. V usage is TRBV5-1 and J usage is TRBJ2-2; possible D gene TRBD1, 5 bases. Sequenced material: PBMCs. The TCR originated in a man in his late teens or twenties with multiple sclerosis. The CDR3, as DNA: TGCGCCAGCAGCTTGGTCAGGGATAGGAACACCGGGGAGCTGTTTTTT. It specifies CASSLVRDRNTGELFF.